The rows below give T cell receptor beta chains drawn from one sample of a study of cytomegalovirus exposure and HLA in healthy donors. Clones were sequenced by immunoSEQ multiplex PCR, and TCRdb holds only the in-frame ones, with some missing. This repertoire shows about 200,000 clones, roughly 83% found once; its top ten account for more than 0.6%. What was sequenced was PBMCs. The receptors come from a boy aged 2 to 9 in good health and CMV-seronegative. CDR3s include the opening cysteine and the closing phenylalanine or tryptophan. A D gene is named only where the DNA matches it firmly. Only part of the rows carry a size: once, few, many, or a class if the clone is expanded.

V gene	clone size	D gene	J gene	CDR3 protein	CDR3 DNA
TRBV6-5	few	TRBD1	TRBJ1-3	CASSYSGTGSGNTIYF	TGTGCCAGCAGTTACTCGGGGACAGGGTCTGGAAACACCATATATTTT
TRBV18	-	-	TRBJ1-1	CASSPSESTEAFF	TGTGCCAGCTCACCAAGTGAGAGCACTGAAGCTTTCTTT
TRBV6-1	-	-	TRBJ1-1	CASGSGATGCEAFF	TGTGCCAGTGGATCAGGGGCGACAGGATGTGAAGCTTTCTTT
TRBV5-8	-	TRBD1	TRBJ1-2	CASAWTGGYGYTF	TGTGCCAGCGCCTGGACAGGGGGCTATGGCTACACCTTC
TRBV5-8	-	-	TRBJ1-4	CASGLPGTTNEKLFF	TGTGCCAGCGGCCTCCCGGGAACAACTAATGAAAAACTGTTTTTT
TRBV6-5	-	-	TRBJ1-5	CASSYSGVGNQPQHF	TGTGCCAGCAGTTACTCGGGCGTTGGGAATCAGCCCCAGCATTTT
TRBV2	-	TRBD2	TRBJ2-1	CASSELVGRSGTEQFF	TGTGCCAGCAGTGAATTAGTCGGGAGGTCCGGGACTGAGCAGTTCTTC
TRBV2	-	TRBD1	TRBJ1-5	CASSRTGGGQPQHF	TGTGCCAGCAGTCGGACAGGAGGAGGTCAGCCCCAGCATTTT
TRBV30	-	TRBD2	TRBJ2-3	CAWSVPISGRSYTQYF	TGTGCCTGGAGTGTACCTATAAGCGGGAGGTCATATACGCAGTATTTT
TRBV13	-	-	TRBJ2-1	CASSPDAYEQFF	TGTGCCAGCAGCCCAGATGCTTATGAGCAGTTCTTC
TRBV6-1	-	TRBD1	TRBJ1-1	CASSEQRTGDTEAFF	TGTGCCAGCAGTGAACAAAGGACAGGGGACACTGAAGCTTTCTTT
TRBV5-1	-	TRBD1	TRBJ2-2	CASSLEGAGTGELFF	TGCGCCAGCAGCTTGGAGGGGGCCGGCACCGGGGAGCTGTTTTTT
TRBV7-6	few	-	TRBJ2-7	CASSAGYPGEQYF	TGTGCCAGCAGCGCCGGGTATCCTGGGGAGCAGTACTTC
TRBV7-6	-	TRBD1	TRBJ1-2	CASSPRSRGDGYTF	TGTGCCAGCAGCCCCAGGAGCAGGGGGGATGGCTACACCTTC
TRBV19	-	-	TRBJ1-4	CASMELANEKLFF	TGTGCCAGTATGGAGTTAGCTAATGAAAAACTGTTTTTT
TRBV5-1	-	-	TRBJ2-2	CASSPPTGNTGELFF	TGCGCCAGCAGCCCCCCGACAGGGAACACCGGGGAGCTGTTTTTT
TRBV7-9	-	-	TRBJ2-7	CASSPEVSYEQYF	TGTGCCAGCAGCCCCGAGGTTTCCTACGAGCAGTACTTC
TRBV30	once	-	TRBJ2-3	CAWSVRGGYTDTQYF	TGTGCCTGGAGTGTACGAGGCGGATACACAGATACGCAGTATTTT
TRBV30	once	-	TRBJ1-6	CAWRTAWRSPLHF	TGTGCCTGGAGGACAGCCTGGCGTTCACCCCTCCACTTT
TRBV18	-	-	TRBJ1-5	CASSFNTGHNQPQHF	TGTGCCAGCTCATTCAACACAGGGCACAATCAGCCCCAGCATTTT
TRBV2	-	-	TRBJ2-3	CASESTDTQYF	TGTGCCAGCGAGAGCACAGATACGCAGTATTTT
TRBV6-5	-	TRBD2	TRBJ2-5	CASSYSSGVSWQYF	TGTGCCAGCAGTTACTCGAGCGGGGTTAGCTGGCAGTACTTC
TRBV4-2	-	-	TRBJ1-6	CASSQEGHSYNSPLHF	TGTGCCAGCAGCCAAGAGGGGCACAGTTATAATTCACCCCTCCACTTT
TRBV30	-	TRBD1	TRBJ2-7	CAWSTGQSYEQYF	TGTGCCTGGAGTACGGGACAGAGCTACGAGCAGTACTTC
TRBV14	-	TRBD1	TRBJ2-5	CASSQEPGLWQGVGETQYF	TGTGCCAGCAGCCAAGAACCTGGGCTATGGCAGGGGGTCGGAGAGACCCAGTACTTC
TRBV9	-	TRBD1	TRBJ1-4	CASSGQGANEKLFF	TGTGCCAGCAGCGGACAGGGTGCTAATGAAAAACTGTTTTTT
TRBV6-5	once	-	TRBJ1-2	CASSELRVGYGYTF	TGTGCCAGCAGTGAACTGAGGGTCGGCTATGGCTACACCTTC
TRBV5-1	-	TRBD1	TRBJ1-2	CASSALAEGAMLGYTF	TGCGCCAGCAGCGCCCTGGCAGAGGGGGCGATGCTTGGCTACACCTTC
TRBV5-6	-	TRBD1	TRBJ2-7	CASSPTDRGSYEQYF	TGTGCCAGCAGCCCAACGGACAGGGGAAGTTACGAGCAGTACTTC
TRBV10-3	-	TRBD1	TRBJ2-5	CAISDLVGQGYQETQYF	TGTGCCATCAGTGATTTGGTCGGACAGGGGTACCAAGAGACCCAGTACTTC
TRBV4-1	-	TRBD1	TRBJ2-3	CASSQESGGAADTQYF	TGCGCCAGCAGCCAAGAGTCAGGGGGCGCCGCAGATACGCAGTATTTT
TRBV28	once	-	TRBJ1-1	CASSLSTEAFF	TGTGCCAGCAGTTTGAGCACTGAAGCTTTCTTT
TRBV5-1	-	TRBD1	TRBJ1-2	CASSVQPGQGSGGYTF	TGCGCCAGCAGCGTACAGCCGGGACAGGGTTCCGGTGGCTACACCTTC
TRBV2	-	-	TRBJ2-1	CASSARISYNEQFF	TGTGCCAGCAGTGCGAGGATTTCCTACAATGAGCAGTTCTTC
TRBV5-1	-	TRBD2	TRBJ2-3	CASSLVGLAGGMDTQYF	TGCGCCAGCAGCTTGGTAGGACTAGCGGGGGGCATGGATACGCAGTATTTT
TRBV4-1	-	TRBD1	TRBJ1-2	CASSQGQGTNYGYTF	TGCGCCAGCAGCCAAGGACAGGGCACTAACTATGGCTACACCTTC
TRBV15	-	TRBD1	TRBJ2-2	CATSSRRGQGDGELFF	TGTGCCACCAGCTCCCGTCGGGGACAGGGCGACGGGGAGCTGTTTTTT
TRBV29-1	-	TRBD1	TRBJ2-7	CSAGTAVEQYF	TGCAGCGCCGGGACAGCGGTCGAGCAGTACTTC
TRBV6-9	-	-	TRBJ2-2	CASKLRDSPPGELFF	TGTGCCAGCAAACTCCGGGACTCCCCCCCGGGGGAGCTGTTTTTT
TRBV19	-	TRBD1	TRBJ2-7	CASSLAGTVYEQYF	TGTGCCAGTAGCCTAGCCGGGACAGTGTACGAGCAGTACTTC
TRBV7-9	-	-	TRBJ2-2	CASTGAGPNTGELFF	TGTGCCAGCACCGGAGCGGGTCCGAACACCGGGGAGCTGTTTTTT
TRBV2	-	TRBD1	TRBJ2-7	CASSEWGTARYEQYF	TGTGCCAGCAGTGAATGGGGGACAGCCCGCTACGAGCAGTACTTC
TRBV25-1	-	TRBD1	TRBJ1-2	CASSRDREHYGYTF	TGTGCCAGCAGTCGGGACAGGGAGCACTATGGCTACACCTTC
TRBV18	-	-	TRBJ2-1	CASSPPASSAFNEQFF	TGTGCCAGCTCACCACCGGCGTCTAGCGCTTTCAATGAGCAGTTCTTC